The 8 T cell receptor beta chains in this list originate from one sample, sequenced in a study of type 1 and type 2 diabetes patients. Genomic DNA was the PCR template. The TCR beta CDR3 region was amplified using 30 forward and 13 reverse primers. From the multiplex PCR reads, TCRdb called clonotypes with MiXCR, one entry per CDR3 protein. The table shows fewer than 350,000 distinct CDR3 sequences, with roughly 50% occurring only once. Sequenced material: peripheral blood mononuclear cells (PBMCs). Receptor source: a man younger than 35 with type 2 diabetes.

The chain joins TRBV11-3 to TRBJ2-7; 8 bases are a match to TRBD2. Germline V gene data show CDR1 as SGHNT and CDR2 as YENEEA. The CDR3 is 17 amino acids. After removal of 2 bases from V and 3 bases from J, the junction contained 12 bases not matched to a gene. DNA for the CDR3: TGTGCCAGCAGCTTACCACTTATAGCGGGACCCATCTACGAGCAGTACTTC. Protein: CASSLPLIAGPIYEQYF.

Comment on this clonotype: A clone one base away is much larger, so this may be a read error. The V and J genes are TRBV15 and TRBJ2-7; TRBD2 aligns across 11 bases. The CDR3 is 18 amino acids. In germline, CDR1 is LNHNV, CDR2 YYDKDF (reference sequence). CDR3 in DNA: TGTGTCACCAGCAGGGCCCTTAGCGGGAGGGCCGGTACTGACGAGCAGTACTTC. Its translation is CVTSRALSGRAGTDEQYF.

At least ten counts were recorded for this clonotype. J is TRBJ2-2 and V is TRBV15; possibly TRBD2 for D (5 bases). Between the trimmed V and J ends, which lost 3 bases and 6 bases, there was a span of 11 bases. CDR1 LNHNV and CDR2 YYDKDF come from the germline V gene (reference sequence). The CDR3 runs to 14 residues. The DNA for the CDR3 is TGTGCCACCAGCAGCGAGCTAGCCGCCGGGGAGCTGTTTTTT. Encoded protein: CATSSELAAGELFF.

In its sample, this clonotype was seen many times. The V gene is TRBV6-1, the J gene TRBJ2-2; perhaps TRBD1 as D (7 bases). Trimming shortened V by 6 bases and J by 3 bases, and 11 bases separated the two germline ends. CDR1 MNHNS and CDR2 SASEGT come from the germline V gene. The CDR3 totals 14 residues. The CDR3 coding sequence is TGTGCCAGCAGCCAGGGGGAGGACACCGGGGAGCTGTTTTTT. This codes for CASSQGEDTGELFF.

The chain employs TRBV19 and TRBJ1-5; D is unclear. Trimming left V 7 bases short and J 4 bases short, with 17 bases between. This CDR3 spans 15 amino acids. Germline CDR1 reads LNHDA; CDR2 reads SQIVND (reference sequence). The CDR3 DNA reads TGTGCCAGTACCCTCGGCGAAGCCTCGAATCAGCCCCAGCATTTT. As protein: CASTLGEASNQPQHF.

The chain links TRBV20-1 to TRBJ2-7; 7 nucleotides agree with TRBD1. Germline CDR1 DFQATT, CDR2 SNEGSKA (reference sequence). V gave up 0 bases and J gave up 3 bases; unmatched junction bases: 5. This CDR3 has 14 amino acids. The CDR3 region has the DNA TGCAGTGCTAGAGATTACAGGGGAGTCTACGAGCAGTACTTC. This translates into CSARDYRGVYEQYF.

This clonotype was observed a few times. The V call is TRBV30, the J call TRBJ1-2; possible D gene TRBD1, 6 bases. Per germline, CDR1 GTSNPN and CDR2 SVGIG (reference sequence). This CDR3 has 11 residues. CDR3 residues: CAGGARGGYTF. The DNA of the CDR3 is TGTGCGGGGGGGGCGCGAGGAGGCTACACCTTC.

This chain's CDR3 is CASSLTRGQLFF. Written as DNA, the CDR3 is TGTGCCAGCAGTTTAACCAGGGGACAGCTGTTTTTT. The chain carries TRBV28 and TRBJ2-2; tentative D call: TRBD1 (6 bases). This CDR3 region has 12 residues. V was shortened by 2 bases and J by 12 bases, with 10 bases between the two germline ends. Germline CDR1 reads MDHEN; CDR2 reads SYDVKM.